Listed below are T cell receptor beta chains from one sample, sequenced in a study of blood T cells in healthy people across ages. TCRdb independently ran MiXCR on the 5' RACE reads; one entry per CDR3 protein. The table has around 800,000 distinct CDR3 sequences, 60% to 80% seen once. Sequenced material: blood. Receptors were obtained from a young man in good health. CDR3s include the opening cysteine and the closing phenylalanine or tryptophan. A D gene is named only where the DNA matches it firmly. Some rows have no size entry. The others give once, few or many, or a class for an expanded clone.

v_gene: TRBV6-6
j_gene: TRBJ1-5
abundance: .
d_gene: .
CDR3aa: CASSSNKEMYSNQPQHF
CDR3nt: TGTGCCAGCAGTTCCAATAAGGAAATGTATAGCAATCAGCCCCAGCATTTT

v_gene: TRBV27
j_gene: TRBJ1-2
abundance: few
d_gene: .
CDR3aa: CASSLKGPNYGYTF
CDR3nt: TGTGCCAGCAGTTTAAAGGGCCCTAACTATGGCTACACCTTC

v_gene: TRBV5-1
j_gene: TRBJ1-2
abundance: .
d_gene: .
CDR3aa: CASSMDILYGYTF
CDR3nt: TGCGCCAGCAGCATGGACATACTCTATGGCTACACCTTC

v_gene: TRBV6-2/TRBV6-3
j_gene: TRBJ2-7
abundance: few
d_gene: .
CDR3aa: CASREQEHEQYF
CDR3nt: TGTGCCAGCAGAGAACAGGAGCACGAGCAGTACTTC

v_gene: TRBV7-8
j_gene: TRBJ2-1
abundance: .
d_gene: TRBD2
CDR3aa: CASSDSGSGKFF
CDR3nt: TGTGCCAGTAGCGATAGCGGGAGCGGAAAGTTCTTC

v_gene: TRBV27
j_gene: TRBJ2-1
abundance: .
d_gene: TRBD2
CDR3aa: CASSRGGVVDEQFF
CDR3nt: TGTGCCAGCAGTCGCGGGGGGGTGGTCGATGAGCAGTTCTTC

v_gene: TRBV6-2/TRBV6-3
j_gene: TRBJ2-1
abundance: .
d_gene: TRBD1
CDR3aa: CASSYRTDRPLYNEQFF
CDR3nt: TGTGCCAGCAGTTACCGAACGGACAGGCCCCTCTACAATGAGCAGTTCTTC

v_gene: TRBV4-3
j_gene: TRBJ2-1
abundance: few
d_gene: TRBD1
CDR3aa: CASSQVAQGYNEQFF
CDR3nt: TGCGCCAGCAGCCAAGTCGCACAGGGGTACAATGAGCAGTTCTTC

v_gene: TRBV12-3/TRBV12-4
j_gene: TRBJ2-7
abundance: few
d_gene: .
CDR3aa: CASGPTAFSYEQYF
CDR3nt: TGTGCCAGCGGACCGACTGCTTTCTCCTACGAGCAGTACTTC

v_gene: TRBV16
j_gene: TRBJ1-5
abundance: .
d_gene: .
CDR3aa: CASSQAGGHQPQHF
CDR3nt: TGTGCCAGCAGCCAAGCTGGCGGACATCAGCCCCAGCATTTT

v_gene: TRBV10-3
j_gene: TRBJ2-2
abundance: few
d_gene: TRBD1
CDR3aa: CAISDPDRGDGGELFF
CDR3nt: TGTGCCATCAGTGACCCGGACAGGGGGGATGGCGGGGAGCTGTTTTTT

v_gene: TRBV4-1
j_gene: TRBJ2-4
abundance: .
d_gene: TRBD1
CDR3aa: CASSQDRGQGWEGIQYF
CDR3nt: TGCGCCAGCAGCCAAGATCGGGGACAGGGCTGGGAGGGCATTCAGTACTTC

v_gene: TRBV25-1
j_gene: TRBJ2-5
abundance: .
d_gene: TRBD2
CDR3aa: CASSGLAVQETQYF
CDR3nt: TGTGCCAGCAGTGGGCTAGCGGTCCAAGAGACCCAGTACTTC

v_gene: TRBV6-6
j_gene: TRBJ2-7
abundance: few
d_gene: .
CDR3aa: CASSTRGAYEQYF
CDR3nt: TGTGCCAGCAGCACCCGAGGGGCTTACGAGCAGTACTTC

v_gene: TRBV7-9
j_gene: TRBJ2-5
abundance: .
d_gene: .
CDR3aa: CASSLRVFPETQYF
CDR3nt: TGTGCCAGCAGCTTAAGGGTCTTTCCTGAGACCCAGTACTTC